A selection of T cell receptor beta chains follows, all from one sample in a study of blood T cell repertoires in COVID-19. Profiled with immunoSEQ multiplex PCR; TCRdb holds only in-frame clones, not every one. The sample lists fewer than 400,000 clones, more than 75% occurring once. The sequenced sample consisted of PBMCs or T cells enriched from blood (not recorded which). These receptors originate from a woman between 50 and 59 years old who had recovered from COVID-19. CDR3s include the opening cysteine and the closing phenylalanine or tryptophan. Each record gives: D gene, V gene, J gene, clone size, CDR3 DNA, CDR3 protein. D genes are given only for firm matches. A row's size may be missing; if present it is once, few, many or a size class.

D: TRBD1
V: TRBV11-2
J: TRBJ2-5
size: -
DNA: TGTGCCAGCAGCTTAGGCCACAGGGGCCTCGAGACCCAGTACTTC
CDR3: CASSLGHRGLETQYF

D: -
V: TRBV5-4
J: TRBJ1-4
size: -
DNA: TGTGCCAGCAGCACGCAGGGAAGTAATGAAAAACTGTTTTTT
CDR3: CASSTQGSNEKLFF

D: -
V: TRBV3-1/TRBV3-2
J: TRBJ1-3
size: -
DNA: TGTGCCAGCAGCCAAGGACTGCTCTCTGGAAACACCATATATTTT
CDR3: CASSQGLLSGNTIYF

D: -
V: TRBV2
J: TRBJ1-1
size: -
DNA: TGTGCCAGCAGAAAGGTGTGGGCAGATGAAGCTTTCTTT
CDR3: CASRKVWADEAFF

D: TRBD2
V: TRBV4-2
J: TRBJ2-1
size: -
DNA: TGTGCCAGCAGCCAAGCTGAACTAGCGGGGGGAAAAAGCTCCTACAATGAGCAGTTCTTC
CDR3: CASSQAELAGGKSSYNEQFF

D: TRBD2
V: TRBV2
J: TRBJ2-1
size: once
DNA: TGTGCCAGCAGTGGCCGTAGACTAGCGGGGGAAAATGAGCAGTTCTTC
CDR3: CASSGRRLAGENEQFF

D: -
V: TRBV28
J: TRBJ1-5
size: few
DNA: TGTGCCAGCAGCCTGGACAGTAAGAATCAGCCCCAGCATTTT
CDR3: CASSLDSKNQPQHF

D: -
V: TRBV27
J: TRBJ1-5
size: -
DNA: TGTGCCAGCAGTTTAAGCGGGGCGGGATATCAGCCCCAGCATTTT
CDR3: CASSLSGAGYQPQHF

D: TRBD1
V: TRBV2
J: TRBJ2-5
size: -
DNA: TGTGCCAGCAGTGGGCGACAGGGGCTAGGCGAGACCCAGTACTTC
CDR3: CASSGRQGLGETQYF

D: -
V: TRBV4-2
J: TRBJ2-7
size: -
DNA: TGTGCCAGCAGCCAAGTAGCCACTGAACCTGCCTACGAGCAGTACTTC
CDR3: CASSQVATEPAYEQYF

D: TRBD1
V: TRBV9
J: TRBJ1-2
size: -
DNA: TGTGCCAGCAGCTCTTCCTTGGACAGGGGAGTTGGAGGCTACACCTTC
CDR3: CASSSSLDRGVGGYTF

D: -
V: TRBV28
J: TRBJ2-7
size: -
DNA: TGTGCCACCGAGGTTGAACCCTACGAGCAGTACTTC
CDR3: CATEVEPYEQYF

D: -
V: TRBV6-6
J: TRBJ2-5
size: -
DNA: TGTGCCAGCAACGGGGGTGTGTGGACAGAGACCCAGTACTTC
CDR3: CASNGGVWTETQYF

D: -
V: TRBV18
J: TRBJ1-6
size: -
DNA: TGTGCCAGCTCACTAAATACCGGTGGGACTGAAAATTCACCCCTCCACTTT
CDR3: CASSLNTGGTENSPLHF

D: -
V: TRBV3-1/TRBV3-2
J: TRBJ2-5
size: once
DNA: TGTGCCAGCAGCCAGGGTGGGCGGGGAAGGCTAGAGACCCAGTACTTC
CDR3: CASSQGGRGRLETQYF

D: TRBD1
V: TRBV6-5
J: TRBJ1-2
size: -
DNA: TGTGCCAGCAGACTACCCACGGGACAGGGCTATGGCTACACCTTC
CDR3: CASRLPTGQGYGYTF

D: -
V: TRBV5-1
J: TRBJ2-6
size: -
DNA: TGCGCCAGCAGCTTGTCGACGGAGGCCGGGGCCAACGTCCTGACTTTC
CDR3: CASSLSTEAGANVLTF

D: -
V: TRBV30
J: TRBJ1-2
size: -
DNA: TGTGCCTGGAGGCGGGGCACCTATGGCTACACCTTC
CDR3: CAWRRGTYGYTF

D: -
V: TRBV2
J: TRBJ1-2
size: once
DNA: TGTGCCAGCAGACAGGGCGTCGAAGGCTACACCTTC
CDR3: CASRQGVEGYTF

D: TRBD1
V: TRBV9
J: TRBJ1-4
size: -
DNA: TGTGCCAGCAGCGTAGCAGGGGGCCGTAATGAAAAACTGTTTTTT
CDR3: CASSVAGGRNEKLFF

D: -
V: TRBV4-1
J: TRBJ2-3
size: once
DNA: TGCGCCAGCAGCCAAGCCCCTTTCCCCTCAGGCACAGATACGCAGTATTTT
CDR3: CASSQAPFPSGTDTQYF

D: -
V: TRBV2
J: TRBJ1-2
size: -
DNA: TGTGCCAGCAGCCTCCCCGTCGGTTCCCGGGTCTATGGCTACACCTTC
CDR3: CASSLPVGSRVYGYTF

D: TRBD1
V: TRBV2
J: TRBJ1-5
size: -
DNA: TGTGCCAGCAGAACGACAGGGGGCGGGAGTCAGCCCCAGCATTTT
CDR3: CASRTTGGGSQPQHF

D: TRBD1
V: TRBV18
J: TRBJ1-6
size: -
DNA: TGTGCCAGCTCACCCCTAGCCCGACAGGGGGTGAAGAATTCACCCCTCCACTTT
CDR3: CASSPLARQGVKNSPLHF

D: -
V: TRBV2
J: TRBJ1-2
size: -
DNA: TGTGCCAGCAGTGAATCTAACAGGCCAAACTATGGCTACACCTTC
CDR3: CASSESNRPNYGYTF

D: TRBD1
V: TRBV2
J: TRBJ1-2
size: -
DNA: TGTGCCAGCAGTGAACGGACAGGGGGATTTGGTGGCTACACCTTC
CDR3: CASSERTGGFGGYTF

D: -
V: TRBV29-1
J: TRBJ2-7
size: -
DNA: TGCAGCGTTGGAGGTCTCAGGGCCTACGAGCAGTACTTC
CDR3: CSVGGLRAYEQYF

D: TRBD1
V: TRBV7-8
J: TRBJ1-2
size: -
DNA: TGTGCCAGCAGCTTCTCGAAACGACAGGGTCGGCACGAGGGCTACACCTTC
CDR3: CASSFSKRQGRHEGYTF

D: TRBD1
V: TRBV14
J: TRBJ2-7
size: -
DNA: TGTGCCAGCAGCCCCTTGGACAGGGACTACGAGCAGTACTTC
CDR3: CASSPLDRDYEQYF

D: -
V: TRBV7-6
J: TRBJ2-7
size: -
DNA: TGTGCCAGCAGCTATGACAGGTTCCACGAGCAGTACTTC
CDR3: CASSYDRFHEQYF

D: -
V: TRBV5-1
J: TRBJ1-2
size: -
DNA: TGCGCCAGCCAACGAGGGCCGACGGACTATGGCTACACCTTC
CDR3: CASQRGPTDYGYTF

D: -
V: TRBV18
J: TRBJ2-3
size: -
DNA: TGTGCCAGCTCACCATTTAATCAGGGGCCAGGAGATACGCAGTATTTT
CDR3: CASSPFNQGPGDTQYF

D: -
V: TRBV15
J: TRBJ2-4
size: -
DNA: TGTGCCACCAGCAGAGCCGTTGAGGACAGACCTCTAGCCAAAAACATTCAGTACTTC
CDR3: CATSRAVEDRPLAKNIQYF

D: -
V: TRBV30
J: TRBJ1-1
size: once
DNA: TGTGCCTGGAATAGCCCGGGCACTGAAGCTTTCTTT
CDR3: CAWNSPGTEAFF

D: TRBD2
V: TRBV3-1/TRBV3-2
J: TRBJ2-3
size: -
DNA: TGTGCCAGCAGCCCTAATATTGGGACTAGCGGGGGGGCAACCGATACGCAGTATTTT
CDR3: CASSPNIGTSGGATDTQYF

D: -
V: TRBV6-5
J: TRBJ1-5
size: few
DNA: TGTGCCAGCAGGGCCTCTCCCCTGTCGCCCCAGCATTTT
CDR3: CASRASPLSPQHF

D: TRBD1
V: TRBV19
J: TRBJ1-1
size: once
DNA: TGTGCCAGTAGTACGGACAGGGCTTCTATGAACACTGAAGCTTTCTTT
CDR3: CASSTDRASMNTEAFF

D: -
V: TRBV7-9
J: TRBJ1-2
size: -
DNA: TGTGCCAGCAGTCCTGAAGGGACACTCTATGGCTACACCTTC
CDR3: CASSPEGTLYGYTF

D: TRBD2
V: TRBV27
J: TRBJ2-3
size: -
DNA: TGTGCCAGCAGTTTAGCTGGCGGCGGGAGAACAGATACGCAGTATTTT
CDR3: CASSLAGGGRTDTQYF

D: TRBD2
V: TRBV11-2
J: TRBJ2-3
size: -
DNA: TGTGCCAGCAGCTTCGCGGGGGGACCACTCACAGATACGCAGTATTTT
CDR3: CASSFAGGPLTDTQYF

D: TRBD1
V: TRBV5-1
J: TRBJ1-3
size: once
DNA: TGCGCCAGCAGCTCCGAGACAGGGCTGAGCTCTGGAAACACCATATATTTT
CDR3: CASSSETGLSSGNTIYF

D: -
V: TRBV12-3/TRBV12-4
J: TRBJ2-7
size: -
DNA: TGTGCCAGCAGGAGAGGACTCCACTACGAGCAGTACTTC
CDR3: CASRRGLHYEQYF

D: TRBD1
V: TRBV7-9
J: TRBJ2-7
size: -
DNA: TGTGCCAGCAGCCCACAGGGGGCAGCCTACGAGCAGTACTTC
CDR3: CASSPQGAAYEQYF

D: TRBD1
V: TRBV6-1
J: TRBJ1-2
size: -
DNA: TGTGCCAGCAGCGAAGGACAGGGGCGGCCCTATGGCTACACCTTC
CDR3: CASSEGQGRPYGYTF

D: TRBD2
V: TRBV3-1/TRBV3-2
J: TRBJ2-7
size: once
DNA: TGTGCCAGCAGTCGGGAGGGTTCCCACGAGCAGTACTTC
CDR3: CASSREGSHEQYF

D: TRBD2
V: TRBV6-5
J: TRBJ2-7
size: -
DNA: TGTGCCAGCGGGGGGGGTAGGACCTACGAGCAGTACTTC
CDR3: CASGGGRTYEQYF

D: -
V: TRBV10-3
J: TRBJ1-4
size: -
DNA: TGTGCCATCAGTGCCCAGGGAGGGAATGAAAAACTGTTTTTT
CDR3: CAISAQGGNEKLFF

D: -
V: TRBV4-2
J: TRBJ2-3
size: -
DNA: TGTGCCAGCAGCCAAGATTGGGCGGGGAGGCAGAGAGATACGCAGTATTTT
CDR3: CASSQDWAGRQRDTQYF

D: -
V: TRBV23-1
J: TRBJ2-7
size: few
DNA: TGCGCCAGCAGCCCCACAATTGAGGGACATAACTACGAGCAGTACTTC
CDR3: CASSPTIEGHNYEQYF

D: TRBD1
V: TRBV4-3
J: TRBJ1-4
size: -
DNA: TGCGCCAGCAGCCTCCAACGGACAGGGATGACAACTAATGAAAAACTGTTTTTT
CDR3: CASSLQRTGMTTNEKLFF

D: -
V: TRBV4-2
J: TRBJ2-2
size: -
DNA: TGTGCCAGCAGCCTCAGCGGAGAGAACACCGGGGAGCTGTTTTTT
CDR3: CASSLSGENTGELFF

D: TRBD2
V: TRBV5-1
J: TRBJ2-1
size: -
DNA: TGCGCCAGCAGCTTTCGTCTAGCGGGGGGCTATGAGCAGTTCTTC
CDR3: CASSFRLAGGYEQFF

D: TRBD1
V: TRBV18
J: TRBJ2-1
size: -
DNA: TGTGCCAGCTCTCCCGGGACAGGGCTGGATGAGCAGTTCTTC
CDR3: CASSPGTGLDEQFF

D: -
V: TRBV6-6
J: TRBJ2-1
size: -
DNA: TGTGCCAGCAGTTATACGAGGGAGCATGAGCAGTTCTTC
CDR3: CASSYTREHEQFF

D: TRBD2
V: TRBV5-8
J: TRBJ2-5
size: -
DNA: TGTGCCAGCAGCTTGTATGCGGGGGGCCAAGAGACCCAGTACTTC
CDR3: CASSLYAGGQETQYF

D: TRBD2
V: TRBV7-2
J: TRBJ2-1
size: -
DNA: TGTGCCAGCAGCTTGGTAGCGGGGGGTCCCTACAATGAGCAGTTCTTC
CDR3: CASSLVAGGPYNEQFF

D: TRBD1
V: TRBV11-2
J: TRBJ1-1
size: -
DNA: TGTGCCAGCAGCTTAGCGTCCGGGACAGGCAATGGTGAAGCTTTCTTT
CDR3: CASSLASGTGNGEAFF